A single sample gave rise to the 26 T cell receptor beta chains below, sequenced in a study of blood T cell repertoires in COVID-19 (dated by TCRdb to 2020 to 2021). The protocol used for the library was the immunoSEQ multiplex PCR assay. TCRdb carries this immuneACCESS record with in-frame sequences only. Its versions omit some clonotypes, under half of them owing to an unresolved V gene in the studies checked, with the rest unexplained. The sample table holds 72,000 or so clones, of which approximately 79% were seen once. The top ten clones comprise around 15% of the sample. The sequenced sample consisted of peripheral blood. Source of these receptors: a man older than 75 with active COVID-19.

The chain has TRBV4-1 and TRBJ2-7; tentatively, D is TRBD1 (6 bases). V was shortened by 5 bases and J by 5 bases, with 10 bases between the two germline ends. Germline V gene sequence: CDR1 MGHRA, CDR2 YSYEKL. There are 12 residues in the CDR3. In DNA form, the CDR3 reads TGCGCCAGCAGCGCCCGACAGGACGAGCAGTACTTC. It encodes CASSARQDEQYF.

In DNA, the CDR3 is TGTGCCAGCAGTGAAGCGCGGATAGCCGGCTACACCTTC. Residues: CASSEARIAGYTF. This sequence joins TRBV6-1 and TRBJ1-2; D gene ambiguous. Trimming took 0 bases from V and 8 from J, leaving 10 bases between them. This CDR3 spans 13 amino acids. Germline V CDR1 and CDR2: MNHNS, SASEGT.

This chain uses TRBV6-4 with TRBJ2-3; tentative D call: TRBD2 (6 bases). The CDR3 extends over 15 amino acids. Trimming stripped 3 bases from V and 1 base from J, with 11 bases between. Per the germline V gene, CDR1 is MRHNA and CDR2 is SNTAGT. The CDR3 DNA is TGTGCCAGCAGTGAAAATGGCGGGGGCACAGATACGCAGTATTTT. It translates to CASSENGGGTDTQYF.

This clone was observed a few times. The rearrangement joins TRBV10-3 to TRBJ1-4; the match to TRBD1 covers 11 bases. CDR1 is ENHRY, CDR2 SYGVKD, per germline. This CDR3 spans 16 amino acids. Germline trimming cut 3 bases from V and 7 bases from J; bases unmatched to any gene: 7. The CDR3, as DNA: TGTGCCATCAGTGACGGACAGGGGGCTGGTGGTGAAAAACTGTTTTTT. Translated: CAISDGQGAGGEKLFF.

DNA for the CDR3: TGTGCCAGTAGTATTTTTCAGGGTAATAATGAGCAGTTCTTC. It encodes CASSIFQGNNEQFF. This rearrangement joins TRBV19 to TRBJ2-1; maybe TRBD1 (5 bases). The CDR3 spans 14 residues. CDR1 is LNHDA and CDR2 is SQIVND in the germline V gene (reference sequence). V lost 3 bases and J lost 7, with 13 bases in between.

V gene TRBV7-2 combines with J gene TRBJ1-5; D is perhaps TRBD1 (6 bases). Germline V gives CDR1 SGHTA, CDR2 FQGNSA. The CDR3 consists of 15 residues. Trimming cost V 5 bases and J 2 bases, with 13 bases left between them. As DNA, the CDR3 is TGTGCCAGCAGCCCCAACAGGGATGGCAATCAGCCCCAGCATTTT. Translated: CASSPNRDGNQPQHF.

This chain links TRBV6-5 with TRBJ2-7; TRBD1 matches at 8 bases. The CDR3 totals 14 residues. V was clipped by 6 bases and J by 4 bases; unmatched bases: 8. Germline V gene sequence: CDR1 MNHEY, CDR2 SVGAGI. The CDR3 DNA is TGTGCCAGCAGAGATTCGGGACAGGCTTACGAGCAGTACTTC. Encoded protein: CASRDSGQAYEQYF.

This clone was observed a single time. V gene TRBV10-3 combines with J gene TRBJ2-1, with D possibly matching TRBD2 (6 bases). Trimming pared 3 bases from V and 4 bases from J, leaving 13 bases between. Per germline, CDR1 ENHRY and CDR2 SYGVKD. This CDR3 contains 15 residues. CDR3 protein: CAISDKSGLYNEQFF. The CDR3 DNA reads TGTGCCATCAGTGACAAATCCGGACTATACAATGAGCAGTTCTTC.

This chain links TRBV7-8 with TRBJ1-2; no reliable D call. Germline V gives CDR1 SGHVS, CDR2 FQNEAQ. This CDR3 has 14 amino acids. V lost 0 bases and J 1 base, leaving 6 bases between the germline ends. The CDR3, as DNA: TGTGCCAGCAGCTTAGCATCTCTTAACTATGGCTACACCTTC. Protein: CASSLASLNYGYTF. The full variable domain, its missing parts supplied by reference TRBV7-8 and TRBJ1-2, is GAGVSQSPRYKVAKRGQDVALRCDPISGHVSLFWYQQALGQGPEFLTYFQNEAQLDKSGLPSDRFFAERPEGSVSTLKIQRTQQEDSAVYLCASSLASLNYGYTFGSGTRLTVV.

V and J are TRBV29-1 and TRBJ1-2, with D perhaps matching TRBD1 (6 bases). The CDR3 length is 13 residues. Trimming took off 7 bases at V and 5 bases at J, with 17 bases between the two ends. Germline CDR1 and CDR2: SQVTM and ANQGSEA. CDR3 coding DNA: TGCAGCGCCGATACTGGGACAAGGTATGGCTACACCTTC. This codes for CSADTGTRYGYTF.

This rearrangement joins TRBV5-1 to TRBJ1-2, with TRBD1 identical over 7 bases. The junction had 9 bases not matched to a gene; V was cut back by 4 bases and J by 3 bases. This CDR3 is 15 amino acids long. CDR1 SGHRS and CDR2 YFSETQ come from the germline V gene. CDR3 protein: CASSPNPGTDYGYTF. The CDR3 DNA is TGCGCCAGCAGCCCAAATCCCGGGACAGACTATGGCTACACCTTC. The variable domain in full, with the rest retrieved from reference TRBV5-1 and TRBJ1-2, is KAGVTQTPRYLIKTRGQQVTLSCSPISGHRSVSWYQQTPGQGLQFLFEYFSETQRNKGNFPGRFSGRQFSNSRSEMNVSTLELGDSALYLCASSPNPGTDYGYTFGSGTRLTVV.

J is TRBJ1-1 and V is TRBV19; possible D gene TRBD1, 5 bases. This CDR3 is 15 amino acids long. V was pared by 7 bases and J by 0 bases, with 15 bases between. Germline lookup yields CDR1 LNHDA and CDR2 SQIVND (reference sequence). The CDR3 spells CASTDQGELNTEAFF. CDR3 nucleotide sequence: TGTGCCAGTACCGATCAGGGTGAACTGAACACTGAAGCTTTCTTT.

This chain links TRBV5-4 with TRBJ2-1; perhaps TRBD1 as D (5 bases). This CDR3 contains 15 residues. Germline V CDR1 and CDR2: SGHNT, YYREEE (reference sequence). V dropped 0 bases and J dropped 7 bases, with 14 bases sitting between them. CDR3 region: CASSLAFGQGNEQFF. CDR3 nucleotide sequence: TGTGCCAGCAGCTTGGCTTTTGGGCAGGGTAATGAGCAGTTCTTC. The whole variable domain, filled in from reference TRBV5-4 and TRBJ2-1, reads ETGVTQSPTHLIKTRGQQVTLRCSSQSGHNTVSWYQQALGQGPQFIFQYYREEENGRGNFPPRFSGLQFPNYSSELNVNALELDDSALYLCASSLAFGQGNEQFFGPGTRLTVL.

The V and J genes are TRBV7-8 and TRBJ1-4, with TRBD1 identical over 8 bases. From germline, CDR1 is SGHVS and CDR2 FQNEAQ. This CDR3 contains 13 residues. The V and J ends lost 9 bases and 7 bases, in that order; junction bases with no gene match: 7. The CDR3 DNA reads TGTGCCAGTAAGACAGGGGCGGGTGAAAAACTGTTTTTT. It is translated as CASKTGAGEKLFF. The full variable domain, in which reference TRBV7-8 and TRBJ1-4 provide the parts outside the CDR3, is GAGVSQSPRYKVAKRGQDVALRCDPISGHVSLFWYQQALGQGPEFLTYFQNEAQLDKSGLPSDRFFAERPEGSVSTLKIQRTQQEDSAVYLCASKTGAGEKLFFGSGTQLSVL.

This chain connects TRBV4-1 to TRBJ1-2; D is unclear. The germline V gene encodes CDR1 MGHRA and CDR2 YSYEKL. The CDR3 length is 15 residues. V lost 0 bases and J 0 bases, leaving 8 bases between the germline ends. The CDR3 loop reads CASSQDLISNYGYTF. CDR3 nucleotide sequence: TGCGCCAGCAGCCAAGATTTAATATCTAACTATGGCTACACCTTC.

This clone was counted a single time. The chain carries TRBV2 and TRBJ2-1; TRBD2 agrees at 7 bases. Germline V gene data show CDR1 as SNHLY and CDR2 as FYNNEI. V was clipped by 2 bases and J by 12 bases; unmatched bases: 4. The CDR3 is made up of 12 amino acids. CDR3 bases: TGTGCCAGCAGTGAAACGGGAGGAGGGCAGTTCTTC. The encoded protein is CASSETGGGQFF.

This clone was detected once. V usage is TRBV11-2 and J usage is TRBJ2-7, with TRBD2 identical over 12 bases. Looked up from germline, CDR1 is SGHAT and CDR2 is FQNNGV. The CDR3 sequence is 15 residues long. The ends lost 4 bases at V and 5 bases at J; junction bases unmatched: 6. Here the CDR3 reads CASSSLAGGQNEQYF. The CDR3, as DNA: TGTGCCAGCAGCTCCCTAGCGGGAGGGCAGAACGAGCAGTACTTC.

The sample holds one count of this clone. The chain couples TRBV7-9 to TRBJ2-5, with 10 positions matching TRBD1. Per the germline V gene, CDR1 is SEHNR and CDR2 is FQNEAQ (reference sequence). The CDR3 has 16 amino acids. The V segment lost 0 bases and the J segment 2 bases; nucleotides outside the gene matches: 3. CDR3 sequence reads: CASSLAGDRGQETQYF. The CDR3 nucleotides are TGTGCCAGCAGCTTAGCGGGGGACAGGGGACAAGAGACCCAGTACTTC.

This chain connects TRBV7-9 to TRBJ2-7, with TRBD1 matching over 10 bases. The CDR3 has 17 amino acids. J was trimmed by 0 bases and V by 8 bases; bases with no gene match: 13. Looked up from germline, CDR1 is SEHNR and CDR2 is FQNEAQ (reference sequence). CDR3 residues: CASFGTGAFKSSYEQYF. DNA for the CDR3: TGTGCCAGCTTCGGGACAGGGGCTTTCAAGAGCTCCTACGAGCAGTACTTC.

This clone has a single count. This chain uses TRBV7-2 with TRBJ1-5, with D tentatively TRBD1 (5 bases). Per the germline V gene, CDR1 is SGHTA and CDR2 is FQGNSA. The germline V and J ends were trimmed by 4 bases and 0 bases, with 7 bases remaining between them. The CDR3 spans 14 residues. CDR3 coding DNA: TGTGCCAGCAGCTCAGGGATTAGCAATCAGCCCCAGCATTTT. As protein: CASSSGISNQPQHF.

V is TRBV2 and J is TRBJ1-4; D is undetermined. Deletions cut 2 bases from V and 3 bases from J, with 10 bases between. The CDR3 totals 15 residues. CDR1 SNHLY and CDR2 FYNNEI come from the germline V gene. The CDR3 here is CASSEFGRSNEKLFF. For the CDR3, the DNA is TGTGCCAGCAGTGAATTTGGGAGGTCTAATGAAAAACTGTTTTTT.

The gene calls are TRBV19 and TRBJ2-7; 9 bases are a match to TRBD1. The germline V gene encodes CDR1 LNHDA and CDR2 SQIVND (reference sequence). Trimming cost V 3 bases and J 2 bases; bases outside gene matches: 11. The length of the CDR3 is 17 residues. CDR3 DNA: TGTGCCAGTAGTATCCCCGTCCCGGGACAGGGCCCCTACGAGCAGTACTTC. Residues: CASSIPVPGQGPYEQYF. Complete variable domain (other parts from reference TRBV19 and TRBJ2-7): DGGITQSPKYLFRKEGQNVTLSCEQNLNHDAMYWYRQDPGQGLRLIYYSQIVNDFQKGDIAEGYSVSREKKESFPLTVTSAQKNPTAFYLCASSIPVPGQGPYEQYFGPGTRLTVT.

This clone has a handful of counts. The chain has TRBV5-1 and TRBJ2-7, with 9 positions matching TRBD2. Germline-derived CDR1 and CDR2 are SGHRS and YFSETQ. The CDR3 has 15 amino acids. V dropped 4 bases and J dropped 3; count of bases not matched to a gene: 8. CDR3 residues: CASSGPSGNYYEQYF. CDR3 DNA sequence: TGCGCCAGCAGCGGTCCTAGCGGGAATTACTACGAGCAGTACTTC.

This rearrangement joins TRBV12-3 or TRBV12-4 to TRBJ2-4, with 7 bases that match TRBD2. J lost 7 bases, V lost 6 bases, and 6 bases had no gene match. This CDR3 region has 13 residues. CDR3 DNA: TGTGCCAGCAGAGGACTAGTCTTGAACATTCAGTACTTC. It translates to CASRGLVLNIQYF.

The chain links TRBV24-1 to TRBJ2-5, with 9 positions matching TRBD1. V shed 9 bases, J shed 7 bases, and the junction held 5 bases outside the gene matches. The CDR3 runs 12 residues. CDR1 KGHDR and CDR2 SFDVKD come from the germline V gene. The CDR3 protein is CATGTGYGTQYF. In DNA form, the CDR3 reads TGTGCCACCGGGACAGGGTATGGGACCCAGTACTTC.

The chain joins TRBV5-1 to TRBJ2-7; D ambiguous. The CDR3 is 12 residues long. Germline V CDR1 and CDR2: SGHRS, YFSETQ. Deletions cut 0 bases from V and 3 bases from J, with 4 bases between. The CDR3 bases are TGCGCCAGCAGCTTGGACGGCTACGAGCAGTACTTC. This sequence encodes CASSLDGYEQYF.